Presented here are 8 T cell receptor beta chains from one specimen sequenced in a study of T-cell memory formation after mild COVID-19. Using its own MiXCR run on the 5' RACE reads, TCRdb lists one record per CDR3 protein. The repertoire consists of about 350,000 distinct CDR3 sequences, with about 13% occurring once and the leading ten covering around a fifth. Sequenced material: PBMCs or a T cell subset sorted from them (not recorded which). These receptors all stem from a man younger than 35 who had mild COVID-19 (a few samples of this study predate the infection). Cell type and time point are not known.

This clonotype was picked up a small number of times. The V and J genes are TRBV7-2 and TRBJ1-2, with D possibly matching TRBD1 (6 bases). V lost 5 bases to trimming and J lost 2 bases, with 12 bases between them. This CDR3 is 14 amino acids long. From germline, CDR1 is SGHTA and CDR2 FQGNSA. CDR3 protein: CASSVDRRNYGYTF. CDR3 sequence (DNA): TGTGCCAGCAGCGTCGACAGGCGAAACTATGGCTACACCTTC.

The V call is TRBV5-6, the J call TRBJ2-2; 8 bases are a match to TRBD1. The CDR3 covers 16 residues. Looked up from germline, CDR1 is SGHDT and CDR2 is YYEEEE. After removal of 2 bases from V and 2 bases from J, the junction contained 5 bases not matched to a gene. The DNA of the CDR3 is TGTGCCAGCAGCTTTAGGACAGGGATTAACACCGGGGAGCTGTTTTTT. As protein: CASSFRTGINTGELFF.

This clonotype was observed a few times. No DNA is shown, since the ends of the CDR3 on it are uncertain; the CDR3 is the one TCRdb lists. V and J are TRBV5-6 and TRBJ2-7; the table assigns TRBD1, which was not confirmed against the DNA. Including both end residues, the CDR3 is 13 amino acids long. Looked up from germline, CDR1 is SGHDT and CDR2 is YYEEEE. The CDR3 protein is CASSLLRAGVQYV.

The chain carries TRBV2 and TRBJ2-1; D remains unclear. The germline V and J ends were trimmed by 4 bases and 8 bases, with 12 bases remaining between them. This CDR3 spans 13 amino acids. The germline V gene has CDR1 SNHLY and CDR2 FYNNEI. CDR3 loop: CASSGDLRYEQFF. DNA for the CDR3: TGTGCCAGCAGTGGTGACTTGAGATATGAGCAGTTCTTC.

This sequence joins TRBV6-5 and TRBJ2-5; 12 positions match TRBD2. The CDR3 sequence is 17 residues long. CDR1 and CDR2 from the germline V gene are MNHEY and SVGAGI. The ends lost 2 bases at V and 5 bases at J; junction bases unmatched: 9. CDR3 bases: TGTGCCAGCAGTTACGCCGTACTAGCGGGGGGCGGGGAGACCCAGTACTTC. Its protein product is CASSYAVLAGGGETQYF.

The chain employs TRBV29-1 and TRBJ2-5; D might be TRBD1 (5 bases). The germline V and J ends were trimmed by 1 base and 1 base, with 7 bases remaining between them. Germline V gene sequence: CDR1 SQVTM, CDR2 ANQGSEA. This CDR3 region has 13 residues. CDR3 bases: TGCAGCGTTGAAGGGGGCACCCAAGAGACCCAGTACTTC. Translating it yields CSVEGGTQETQYF.

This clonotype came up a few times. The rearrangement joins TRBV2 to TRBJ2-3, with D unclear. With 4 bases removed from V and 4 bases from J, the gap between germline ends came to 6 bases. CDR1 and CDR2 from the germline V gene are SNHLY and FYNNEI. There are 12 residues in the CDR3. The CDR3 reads CASSGGSDTQYF. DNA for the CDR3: TGTGCCAGCAGTGGGGGTTCAGATACGCAGTATTTT.

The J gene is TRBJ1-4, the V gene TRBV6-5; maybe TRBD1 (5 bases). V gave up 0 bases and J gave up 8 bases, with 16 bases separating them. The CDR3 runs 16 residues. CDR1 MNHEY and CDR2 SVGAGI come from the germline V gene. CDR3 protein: CASSYSSPGREEKLFF. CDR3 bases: TGTGCCAGCAGTTACTCGTCGCCAGGGCGTGAAGAAAAACTGTTTTTT.